This entry lists 9 T cell receptor beta chains sequenced from one sample in a study of shared clonotypes between healthy human individuals. Assay: immunoSEQ multiplex PCR; the TCRdb copy retains only in-frame clones and omits some. Of approximately 600,000 clones in the sample, approximately 95% are singletons; the top ten hold about 0.11%. The naive CD8 population came from CD45RO-negative cells selected for CCR7, without terminally differentiated effector memory CD45RA+ cells. Material for sequencing was naive CD8+ T cells sorted from blood. The source is a woman in her twenties or thirties in good health.

The chain uses TRBV13 and TRBJ2-7, with D maybe TRBD2 (6 bases). The germline CDR1 and CDR2 sequences are PRHDT and FYEKMQ (reference sequence). V gave up 4 bases and J gave up 7 bases, with 17 bases separating them. The CDR3 loop spans 14 amino acids. CDR3 region: CASSSGLRTTEQYF. Written as DNA, the CDR3 is TGTGCCAGCAGCTCTGGACTGAGGACTACGGAGCAGTACTTC.

J is TRBJ2-2 and V is TRBV5-1, with 8 bases identical to TRBD2. The length of the CDR3 is 15 residues. Trimming at V came to 7 bases and at J to 7 bases, leaving 12 bases not matched to a gene. Germline V gene sequence: CDR1 SGHRS, CDR2 YFSETQ. CDR3: CASRLGLEVVGELFF. In nucleotides, the CDR3 is TGCGCCAGCCGACTGGGACTAGAGGTTGTCGGGGAGCTGTTTTTT.

The V and J genes are TRBV2 and TRBJ2-7, with 10 bases matching TRBD2. CDR3 length equals 16 residues. V trimming: 8 bases; J trimming: 2 bases; junction bases outside the gene matches: 12. Germline CDR1 SNHLY, CDR2 FYNNEI. CDR3 loop: CASQSSGRGLAYEQYF. In DNA form, the CDR3 reads TGTGCCAGCCAGTCTAGCGGGAGAGGTCTAGCCTACGAGCAGTACTTC. Complete variable domain (other parts from reference TRBV2 and TRBJ2-7): EPEVTQTPSHQVTQMGQEVILRCVPISNHLYFYWYRQILGQKVEFLVSFYNNEISEKSEIFDDQFSVERPDGSNFTLKIRSTKLEDSAMYFCASQSSGRGLAYEQYFGPGTRLTVT.

Concerning this clone itself: Other DNA sequences in the sample encode the same CDR3. The chain has TRBV27 and TRBJ2-7, with 8 bases that match TRBD1. CDR1 MNHEY and CDR2 SMNVEV come from the germline V gene (reference sequence). The CDR3 has 16 amino acids. The J segment lost 0 bases and the V segment lost 3 bases, leaving 7 bases of the junction unmatched. In nucleotides, the CDR3 is TGTGCCAGCAGTTTTTCAGGGGGCGAGAGCTCCTACGAGCAGTACTTC. Translated, it gives CASSFSGGESSYEQYF.

This chain joins TRBV29-1 and TRBJ1-4, with 8 bases identical to TRBD1. Trimming at V came to 0 bases and at J to 4 bases, leaving 1 base not matched to a gene. The CDR3 runs to 14 residues. The germline gives CDR1 SQVTM, CDR2 ANQGSEA. For the CDR3, the DNA is TGCAGCGTTGAAGAAGGACAGGGTAATGAAAAACTGTTTTTT. Amino acid sequence: CSVEEGQGNEKLFF.

V and J are TRBV9 and TRBJ1-2; D is ambiguous. The CDR3 spans 14 residues. CDR1 and CDR2 from the germline V gene are SGDLS and YYNGEE. Deletions cut 3 bases from V and 8 bases from J, with 17 bases between. As DNA, the CDR3 is TGTGCCAGCAGCGGCCCCGGGCCCGTCTGGGGCTACACCTTC. As protein: CASSGPGPVWGYTF.

This chain joins TRBV5-6 and TRBJ1-2; possible D gene TRBD1, 6 bases. Germline CDR1 is SGHDT and CDR2 is YYEEEE. The CDR3 sequence is 16 residues long. V was pared by 7 bases and J by 7 bases, with 26 bases between. The CDR3: CASRRGAGAASAGYTF. DNA for the CDR3: TGTGCCAGCCGCCGGGGGGCGGGTGCTGCTTCGGCTGGCTACACCTTC.

CDR3: CAWSHPFRGEQPQHF. In nucleotides, the CDR3 is TGTGCCTGGAGTCATCCTTTCAGGGGAGAGCAGCCCCAGCATTTT. This chain connects TRBV30 to TRBJ1-5; D perhaps matches TRBD1 (6 bases). Germline loops: CDR1 GTSNPN, CDR2 SVGIG (reference sequence). CDR3 length: 15 residues. V lost 2 bases and J lost 7, with 18 bases in between.

The rearrangement joins TRBV2 to TRBJ2-7; TRBD1 is a possible D gene (5 bases). The germline CDR1 and CDR2 sequences are SNHLY and FYNNEI. V was shortened by 6 bases and J by 3 bases, with 15 bases between the two germline ends. CDR3 size: 14 residues. As DNA, the CDR3 is TGTGCCAGCAGGAACAGAGACAGATTCTACGAGCAGTACTTC. This sequence encodes CASRNRDRFYEQYF. Supplemented by reference TRBV2 and TRBJ2-7, the full variable domain reads EPEVTQTPSHQVTQMGQEVILRCVPISNHLYFYWYRQILGQKVEFLVSFYNNEISEKSEIFDDQFSVERPDGSNFTLKIRSTKLEDSAMYFCASRNRDRFYEQYFGPGTRLTVT.